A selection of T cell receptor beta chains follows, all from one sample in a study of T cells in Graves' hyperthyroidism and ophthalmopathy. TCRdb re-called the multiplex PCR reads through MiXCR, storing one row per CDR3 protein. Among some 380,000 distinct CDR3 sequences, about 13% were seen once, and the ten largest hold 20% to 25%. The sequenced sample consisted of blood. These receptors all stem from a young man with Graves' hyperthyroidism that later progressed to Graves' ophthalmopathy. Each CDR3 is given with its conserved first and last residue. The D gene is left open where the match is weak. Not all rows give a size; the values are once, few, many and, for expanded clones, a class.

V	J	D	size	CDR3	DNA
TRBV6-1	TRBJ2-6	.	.	CASSPDISGANVLTF	TGTGCCAGCAGTCCCGACATCTCTGGGGCCAACGTCCTGACTTTC
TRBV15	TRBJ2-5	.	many	CATSRDNFQETQYF	TGTGCCACCAGCAGAGATAACTTTCAAGAGACCCAGTACTTC
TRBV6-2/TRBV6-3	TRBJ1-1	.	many	CASSGASPTEAFF	TGTGCCAGCAGCGGGGCCTCCCCCACTGAAGCTTTCTTT
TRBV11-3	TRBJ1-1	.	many	CASSLDGRTEAFF	TGTGCCAGCAGCTTAGACGGTAGGACTGAAGCTTTCTTT
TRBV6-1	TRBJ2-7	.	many	CASGDPYEQYF	TGTGCCAGCGGGGACCCCTACGAGCAGTACTTC
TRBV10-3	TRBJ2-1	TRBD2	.	CAISESDGSGGADEQFF	TGTGCCATCAGTGAGTCGGATGGTAGCGGGGGGGCCGATGAGCAGTTCTTC
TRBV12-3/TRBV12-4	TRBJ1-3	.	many	CASSLGNTIYF	TGTGCCAGCAGTTTAGGTAACACCATATATTTT
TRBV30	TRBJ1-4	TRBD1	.	CAWTRDRGFPIATNEKLFF	TGTGCCTGGACCAGGGACAGGGGGTTCCCTATTGCAACTAATGAAAAACTGTTTTTT
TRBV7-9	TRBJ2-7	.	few	CASSSMMTGYEQYF	TGTGCCAGCAGCTCAATGATGACAGGCTACGAGCAGTACTTC
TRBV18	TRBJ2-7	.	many	CASSPRGKGYEQYF	TGTGCCAGCTCACCACGAGGGAAGGGCTACGAGCAGTACTTC
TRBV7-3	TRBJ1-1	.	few	CASSLTAGATEAFF	TGTGCCAGCAGCTTAACGGCAGGGGCCACTGAAGCTTTCTTT
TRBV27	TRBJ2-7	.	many	CASMGSRWTDNEQYF	TGTGCCAGCATGGGCTCCAGGTGGACAGACAACGAGCAGTACTTC
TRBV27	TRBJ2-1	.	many	CASSFEPPHEQFF	TGTGCCAGCAGTTTTGAACCCCCCCATGAGCAGTTCTTC
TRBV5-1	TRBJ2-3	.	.	CASNSGSTDTQYF	TGCGCCAGCAACTCAGGAAGCACAGATACGCAGTATTTT
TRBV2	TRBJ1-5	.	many	CASSGGWSGQPQHF	TGTGCCAGCAGTGGCGGGTGGTCCGGCCAGCCCCAGCATTTT
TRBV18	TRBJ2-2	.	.	CASSPDRQRTGELFF	TGTGCCAGCTCACCAGACAGGCAACGAACCGGGGAGCTGTTTTTT
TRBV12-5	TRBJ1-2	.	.	CASGLGSSPVDGYGYTF	TGTGCTAGTGGTTTGGGGTCGTCCCCCGTCGACGGCTATGGCTACACCTTC
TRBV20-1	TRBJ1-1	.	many	CSARLRSTAITEAFF	TGCAGTGCTAGACTGAGGAGTACGGCTATCACTGAAGCTTTCTTT
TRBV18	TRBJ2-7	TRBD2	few	CASSTFERGVTSEQYF	TGTGCCAGCTCAACTTTTGAGCGGGGGGTCACGAGCGAGCAGTACTTC
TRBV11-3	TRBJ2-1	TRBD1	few	CASSSTPGQGFSNEQFF	TGTGCCAGCAGCTCAACTCCAGGACAGGGATTCAGCAATGAGCAGTTCTTC
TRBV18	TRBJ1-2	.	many	CASSPTSPDYGYTF	TGTGCCAGCTCACCAACGAGTCCAGACTATGGCTACACCTTC
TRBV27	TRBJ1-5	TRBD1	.	CASSSWDRGPLSQHF	TGTGCCAGCAGTTCCTGGGACAGGGGGCCGCTCTCCCAGCATTTT
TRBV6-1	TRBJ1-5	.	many	CASRDGVGYQPQHF	TGTGCCAGCAGGGACGGTGTAGGGTATCAGCCCCAGCATTTT
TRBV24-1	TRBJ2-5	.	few	CATSGQGFDQETQYF	TGTGCCACCAGTGGTCAGGGTTTCGATCAAGAGACCCAGTACTTC
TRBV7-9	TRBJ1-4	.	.	CASSLVAGPTNEKLFF	TGTGCCAGCAGCTTAGTGGCAGGACCAACTAATGAAAAACTGTTTTTT
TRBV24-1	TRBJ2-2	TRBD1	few	CATSDFDRGLTGELFF	TGTGCCACCAGTGATTTTGACAGGGGGCTAACCGGGGAGCTGTTTTTT
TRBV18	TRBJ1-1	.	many	CASSPRGSMNTEAFF	TGTGCCAGCTCACCGAGGGGGTCCATGAACACTGAAGCTTTCTTT
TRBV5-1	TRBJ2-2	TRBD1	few	CASSWTWTGSSTGELFF	TGCGCCAGCAGCTGGACATGGACAGGCTCGAGCACCGGGGAGCTGTTTTTT
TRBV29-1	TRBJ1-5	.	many	CSVKEGRDQPQHF	TGCAGCGTAAAGGAGGGGAGAGATCAGCCCCAGCATTTT
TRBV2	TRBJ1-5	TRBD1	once	CASRWTGAQPQHF	TGTGCCAGCAGATGGACAGGGGCTCAGCCCCAGCATTTT
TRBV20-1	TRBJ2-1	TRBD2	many	CSASGGALNYNEQFF	TGCAGTGCAAGCGGGGGGGCTCTGAACTACAATGAGCAGTTCTTC
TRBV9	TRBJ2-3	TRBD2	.	CASSVSPPSGGVTDTQYF	TGTGCCAGCAGCGTTTCCCCCCCGAGCGGGGGGGTCACAGATACGCAGTATTTT
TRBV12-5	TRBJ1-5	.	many	CASGLGQGRGNQPQHF	TGTGCTAGTGGTTTGGGGCAGGGGAGAGGGAATCAGCCCCAGCATTTT
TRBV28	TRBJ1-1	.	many	CASRRGDTEAFF	TGTGCCAGCAGACGGGGGGACACTGAAGCTTTCTTT
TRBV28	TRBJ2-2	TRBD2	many	CASSGGATGELFF	TGTGCCAGTAGCGGGGGGGCCACCGGGGAGCTGTTTTTT
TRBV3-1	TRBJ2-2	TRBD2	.	CASGGRLAGTGELFF	TGTGCCAGTGGGGGGCGACTAGCGGGGACCGGGGAGCTGTTTTTT
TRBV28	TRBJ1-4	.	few	CASSLAGGTNEKLFF	TGTGCCAGCAGTTTGGCGGGGGGCACTAATGAAAAACTGTTTTTT
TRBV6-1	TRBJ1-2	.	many	CASSPTPSGVAGYTF	TGTGCCAGCAGCCCCACTCCGTCAGGGGTTGCTGGCTACACCTTC
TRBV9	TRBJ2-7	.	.	CASSVGVSPTYEQYF	TGTGCCAGCAGCGTAGGAGTCAGCCCAACCTACGAGCAGTACTTC
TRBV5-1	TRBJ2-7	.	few	CASSFTGSGYEQYF	TGCGCCAGCAGCTTCACAGGGTCGGGATACGAGCAGTACTTC
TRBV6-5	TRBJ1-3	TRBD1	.	CASSYSGTGSGNTIYF	TGTGCCAGCAGTTACTCGGGGACAGGGTCTGGAAACACCATATATTTT
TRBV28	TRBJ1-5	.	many	CASRPPRPINQPQHF	TGTGCCAGCAGACCTCCGAGGCCGATCAATCAGCCCCAGCATTTT
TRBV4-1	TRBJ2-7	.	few	CASSQDQTLSYEQYF	TGCGCCAGCAGCCAAGATCAGACTCTCTCCTACGAGCAGTACTTC